This T cell receptor beta chain was recovered during a study of cytomegalovirus exposure and HLA in healthy donors. The study, taken as a whole, reports: Most sequenced TCRs were rare (though some public TCRs occurred in many donors). In the 100 to 150 validation repertoires, under 95% of cluster scores exceeded 0, per a later analysis.

This CDR3 comprises 15 residues. The ends were cut back, 3 bases at V and 1 base at J, with 9 bases in the middle. The V gene's germline CDR1 is MNHEY and CDR2 SMNVEV (reference sequence). A note on this clone: The antigen remains unidentified.

Libraries were prepared by immunoSEQ multiplex PCR; TCRdb keeps only in-frame clonotypes and omits some of them. The repertoire has more than 250,000 clones, 86% of them found once; the top ten carry more than 0.8%. This clonotype originated in a woman under 30 in good health and CMV-seronegative. The material sequenced was PBMCs. The chain uses TRBV27 and TRBJ2-2; D unresolved. The CDR3 bases are TGTGCCAGCAGTTTTAAAGGCGGGAACACCGGGGAGCTGTTTTTT. Its protein product is CASSFKGGNTGELFF.